This T cell receptor beta chain is drawn from a study of blood T cell repertoires in COVID-19. Study context: Donors in the United States, Italy and Spain gave samples during acute or convalescent COVID-19.

The CDR3 covers 13 residues. The V gene end was trimmed by 9 bases and the J gene end by 5 bases; junction bases not matched to a gene: 9. Germline CDR1 and CDR2: SNHLY and FYNNEI. Under the authors' procedure: By means of reference gene primer amplification, nucleated cell counts were estimated. TCRdb's table, derived via immunoSEQ multiplex PCR, lists solely in-frame clones and lacks some. V, J and clone size were drawn from that table, and D and trimming were deduced from the DNA. The sample consists of over 150,000 clones, around nine tenths of them appearing once. The sample was peripheral blood. The chain uses TRBV2 and TRBJ2-5; TRBD1 matches 7 bases. The receptor was isolated from a woman in her sixties or seventies with COVID-19, enrolled during active disease. CDR3 protein: CARTGVDRETQYF. DNA for the CDR3: TGTGCCAGAACAGGGGTCGACCGGGAGACCCAGTACTTC.